A single sample is the source of the 20 T cell receptor beta chains below, sequenced in a study of early T cells in non-severe SARS-CoV-2 infection. TCRdb independently ran MiXCR on the 5' RACE reads; one entry per CDR3 protein. The repertoire holds about 23,000 distinct CDR3 sequences, with roughly 5.3% as singletons. Material for sequencing was whole blood. Source of these receptors: an adult who was a healthcare worker with PCR-confirmed SARS-CoV-2 infection or an uninfected control (not recorded which).

This clonotype came up a few times. V usage is TRBV7-2 and J usage is TRBJ2-3; 8 bases map to TRBD2. The CDR3 consists of 15 residues. Germline loops: CDR1 SGHTA, CDR2 FQGNSA. V lost 1 base, J lost 7 bases, and 7 bases stayed unmatched. CDR3 sequence reads: CASSLETGRVHTQYF. The CDR3 nucleotides read TGTGCCAGCAGCTTAGAAACCGGGAGGGTACATACGCAGTATTTT.

This clonotype was detected many times. The chain joins TRBV20-1 to TRBJ2-3, with D uncertain. CDR3 length: 16 amino acids. Germline CDR1 and CDR2: DFQATT and SNEGSKA (reference sequence). Trimming took off 0 bases at V and 2 bases at J, with 15 bases between the two ends. The CDR3 sequence: CSARDRFTSSTDTQYF. In nucleotides, the CDR3 is TGCAGTGCTAGAGATAGGTTCACTTCCTCCACAGATACGCAGTATTTT.

The chain joins TRBV7-6 to TRBJ2-1; D uncertain. Germline V lookup: CDR1 SGHVS, CDR2 FNYEAQ. The CDR3 is 13 residues long. The ends were cut back, 5 bases at V and 4 bases at J, with 9 bases in the middle. CDR3 in amino acids: CASSRVLYNEQFF. CDR3 DNA: TGTGCCAGCAGCCGTGTTCTGTACAATGAGCAGTTCTTC.

The rearrangement joins TRBV6-2 or TRBV6-3 to TRBJ2-7; D tentatively reads TRBD1 or TRBD2 (6 bases each). The CDR3 runs 14 residues. The V end was cut by 6 bases, the J end by 0 bases, with 12 bases between. Germline loops: CDR1 MNHEY, CDR2 SVGEGT. Here the CDR3 DNA reads TGTGCCAGCAGCCTCGGGGGCGGCTCCTACGAGCAGTACTTC. Amino acid sequence: CASSLGGGSYEQYF.

This clonotype was counted a few times. The chain recombines TRBV6-5 with TRBJ2-1; perhaps TRBD1 as D (6 bases). The germline V gene has CDR1 MNHEY and CDR2 SVGAGI. V lost 5 bases, J lost 7 bases, and 15 bases lay in between. The CDR3 runs 14 residues. This chain's CDR3 is CASSDRTWRNEQFF. Here the CDR3 DNA reads TGTGCCAGCAGTGACAGGACGTGGCGGAATGAGCAGTTCTTC.

This clonotype was seen a few times. This rearrangement joins TRBV7-3 to TRBJ2-1, with a possible D match to TRBD2 (6 bases). CDR3 length: 13 residues. Trimming left V 5 bases short and J 4 bases short, with 9 bases between. Germline lookup yields CDR1 SGHTA and CDR2 FQGTGA. CDR3 sequence reads: CASSLGLYNEQFF. The CDR3 coding sequence is TGTGCCAGCAGCCTCGGACTATACAATGAGCAGTTCTTC.

CDR3 nucleotides: TGTGCCAGCAGCTTAGAAGGGGGAGGAGCAAATGAGCAGTTCTTC. This encodes CASSLEGGGANEQFF. This rearrangement joins TRBV7-2 to TRBJ2-1; perhaps D is TRBD1 or TRBD2 (6 bases each). V lost 1 base and J lost 7, with 14 bases in between. Germline lookup yields CDR1 SGHTA and CDR2 FQGNSA. The CDR3 runs to 15 residues.

There are a few counts of this clonotype. J is TRBJ2-5 and V is TRBV6-2 or TRBV6-3, with 7 positions matching TRBD2. The trim removed 0 bases at V and 1 base at J, leaving 11 bases unmatched. CDR1 and CDR2 (germline): MNHEY, SVGEGT. The CDR3 length is 18 residues. The CDR3 DNA reads TGTGCCAGCAGTTACTCCTTCAGGCTGGGGGGGGTCCAAGAGACCCAGTACTTC. It encodes CASSYSFRLGGVQETQYF.

This clonotype was found many times. J is TRBJ1-5 and V is TRBV4-2; D gene uncertain. Germline V gene data show CDR1 as LGHNA and CDR2 as YNFKEQ. The CDR3 totals 15 residues. Trimming shortened V by 3 bases and J by 0 bases, and 9 bases separated the two germline ends. CDR3 residues: CASSQGDYSNQPQHF. The DNA for the CDR3 is TGTGCCAGCAGCCAGGGAGACTATAGCAATCAGCCCCAGCATTTT.

V and J are TRBV7-9 and TRBJ2-5, with D unresolved. Germline CDR1 reads SEHNR; CDR2 reads FQNEAQ (reference sequence). V shed 6 bases and J shed 3 bases, with 14 bases lying between them. This CDR3 has 14 residues. In nucleotides, the CDR3 is TGTGCCAGCAGTCGCGACGACGTTAAAGAGACCCAGTACTTC. This sequence encodes CASSRDDVKETQYF.

V and J are TRBV18 and TRBJ2-5, with D perhaps assigned TRBD1 or TRBD2 (6 bases each). There are 15 residues in the CDR3. The V end lost 3 bases, the J end lost 5 bases, and 16 bases lay between the germline ends. CDR1 and CDR2 from the germline V gene are KGHSH and LQKENI. CDR3: CASSPMADSGETQYF. As DNA, the CDR3 is TGTGCCAGCTCACCCATGGCGGACAGCGGGGAGACCCAGTACTTC.

This clonotype has a handful of counts. V usage is TRBV7-2 and J usage is TRBJ1-3, with unresolved D. In germline, CDR1 is SGHTA, CDR2 FQGNSA. Deletions cut 1 base from V and 0 bases from J, with 10 bases between. The CDR3 has 16 residues. This chain's CDR3 is CASSLGQADSGNTIYF. In nucleotides, the CDR3 is TGTGCCAGCAGCTTAGGGCAGGCTGACTCTGGAAACACCATATATTTT.

This clonotype was counted only a few times. This chain connects TRBV2 to TRBJ1-6; 9 bases align to TRBD1. From germline, CDR1 is SNHLY and CDR2 FYNNEI. This CDR3 spans 18 amino acids. Trimming cost V 5 bases and J 0 bases; bases outside gene matches: 8. The DNA of the CDR3 is TGTGCCAGCAGTCCTAGCGGGACAGGGCACTCCTATAATTCACCCCTCCACTTT. This encodes CASSPSGTGHSYNSPLHF.

About this clonotype itself: This may be a read error, as it is one base from a much larger clone. This sequence joins TRBV20-1 and TRBJ1-1; 7 bases map to TRBD1. This CDR3 contains 12 residues. Germline CDR1 is DFQATT and CDR2 is SNEGSKA (reference sequence). CDR3 DNA sequence: TGCTGTGAAGAGGGGGCTTCGACTGAAGCTTTCTTT. Protein sequence: CCEEGASTEAFF.

In its sample, this clonotype was seen many times. The gene calls are TRBV12-3 or TRBV12-4 and TRBJ1-5; D remains unclear. The CDR3 loop spans 14 amino acids. Trimming took off 3 bases at V and 4 bases at J, with 10 bases between the two ends. CDR3 protein: CASSFEGYNQPQHF. In DNA form, the CDR3 reads TGTGCCAGCAGTTTCGAAGGGTATAATCAGCCCCAGCATTTT.

This clonotype was counted many times. V usage is TRBV3-1 and J usage is TRBJ2-7; 13 bases are a match to TRBD2. The CDR3 extends over 18 amino acids. Per the germline V gene, CDR1 is LGHDT and CDR2 is YNNKEL (reference sequence). Trimming took 1 base from V and 2 from J; bases not matched to a gene: 8. CDR3 DNA sequence: TGTGCCAGCAGCCAAGTAGGGACTAGCGGGAACCTGCCCTACGAGCAGTACGTC. It translates to CASSQVGTSGNLPYEQYV.

This clonotype was seen repeatedly, ten times or more. This chain joins TRBV4-3 and TRBJ2-2, with D possibly TRBD1 on 5 matching bases. V was clipped by 0 bases and J by 5 bases, with 10 bases between them. Germline-derived CDR1 and CDR2 are LGHNA and YSLEER. This CDR3 spans 15 amino acids. CDR3 in DNA: TGCGCCAGCAGCCAAGATAGACAGAGGACCGGGGAGCTGTTTTTT. The encoded protein is CASSQDRQRTGELFF.

This clonotype was detected ten times or more. This sequence joins TRBV7-3 and TRBJ1-6; a possible D gene is TRBD1 (6 bases). The CDR3 consists of 13 residues. Germline CDR1 reads SGHTA; CDR2 reads FQGTGA. Trimming took off 3 bases at V and 7 bases at J, with 7 bases between the two ends. The CDR3 DNA follows: TGTGCCAGCAGCTTGACAGGAAATTCACCCCTCCACTTT. It yields the protein CASSLTGNSPLHF. Full variable domain (rest looked up from reference TRBV7-3 and TRBJ1-6): GAGVSQTPSNKVTEKGKYVELRCDPISGHTALYWYRQSLGQGPEFLIYFQGTGAADDSGLPNDRFFAVRPEGSVSTLKIQRTERGDSAVYLCASSLTGNSPLHFGNGTRLTVT.

This clonotype was seen many times. V is TRBV5-6 and J is TRBJ2-5; maybe TRBD1 (6 bases). V was shortened by 4 bases and J by 5 bases, with 15 bases between the two germline ends. CDR1 is SGHDT and CDR2 is YYEEEE in the germline V gene. This CDR3 has 14 residues. The CDR3 loop is CASSRQETEETQYF. The CDR3 DNA sequence: TGTGCCAGCAGCCGACAGGAGACTGAGGAGACCCAGTACTTC. Supplemented by reference TRBV5-6 and TRBJ2-5, the full variable domain reads DAGVTQSPTHLIKTRGQQVTLRCSPKSGHDTVSWYQQALGQGPQFIFQYYEEEERQRGNFPDRFSGHQFPNYSSELNVNALLLGDSALYLCASSRQETEETQYFGPGTRLLVL.

The rearrangement links TRBV10-3 to TRBJ2-5, with D hard to call. V lost 3 bases, J lost 5 bases, and 16 bases lay in between. This CDR3 is 15 amino acids long. Germline CDR1 reads ENHRY; CDR2 reads SYGVKD. The CDR3 DNA reads as TGTGCCATCAGTGACGAGACTGGACCTGGGGAGACCCAGTACTTC. This encodes CAISDETGPGETQYF.